This note documents a single T cell receptor beta chain sequence. The data were taken from a study of blood T cell repertoires in COVID-19. Study context: There were acute and convalescent COVID-19 samples, and they came from the United States, Italy and Spain. In each case, the material was cDNA or gDNA derived from T cells, B-cell-depleted T cells, or PBMCs.

Study processing details: It was from reference gene primer amplification that nucleated cell counts were estimated. Assay used: immunoSEQ multiplex PCR; TCRdb lists only in-frame clones, some missing. V and J calls and clone size are copied from that table; D and trimming were computed from the DNA. The sample consists of about 210,000 clones, just over 85% of them appearing once. The sample was peripheral blood. The clonotype comes from a man aged 18 to 30 with active or convalescent COVID-19.

This CDR3 is CAWNSGGVGYNEQFF. CDR3 in DNA: TGTGCCTGGAATAGCGGGGGGGTAGGATACAATGAGCAGTTCTTC. The chain carries TRBV30 and TRBJ2-1, with 11 positions matching TRBD2. CDR1 is GTSNPN and CDR2 is SVGIG in the germline V gene (reference sequence). J lost 4 bases, V lost 4 bases, and 6 bases had no gene match. The CDR3 loop spans 15 amino acids.